The source of this T cell receptor beta chain is a study of T cell responses to AZD1222 COVID-19 vaccine (dated by TCRdb to the early 2020s). About the study as a whole: AZD1222 recipients with second doses at about 4 weeks or about 12 weeks were pooled, because spike-specific TCR depth and breadth did not differ between schedules. TCR sequencing was performed for roughly 250 trial participants, of whom 200 to 210 were given two doses of AZD1222 and some 25 were given two doses of MenACWY control vaccine. Trial participants were enrolled into age subgroups of 18-55, 56-69 and 70-plus years, which contained around 150, 29 and 61 TCR-sequenced participants, respectively.

The intended sense of this specimen's time point label: baseline before first vaccination. Samples from vaccinated people were obtained from the UK trials COV001 and COV002, which included a single-blind randomized controlled phase 2/3 trial of AZD1222 (ChAdOx1 nCoV-19) in healthy adults. For TCRbeta chain sequencing, PBMC samples from trial participants were taken at day 0 and at day 28 after the second dose. What the study reported, not specific to this receptor: Conclusions about previously exposed vaccinees are limited because only a handful of AZD1222 recipients were SARS-CoV-2 seropositive at baseline. In the small 56-69-year group, the increase in depth fell short of significance, most likely because of low power. Reportedly, almost half of the unique spike-specific TCRs recognized epitopes lying outside the regions that are mutated in the B.1.351 and B.1.1.7 variants. CD4 TCRs associated with the vaccine covered the entire spike protein, and the dominant responses were in regions 160-218 and 743-854. Participants were mostly white British and included more females than males, and it was suggested by the authors that clonal diversity may have been underestimated. Spike-specific TCR breadth and depth rose significantly after two AZD1222 doses compared with day 0 and with MenACWY recipients. Because no day 14 peak-response samples were available, repertoires were characterized only after the peak T cell response.

The CDR3 regions of human TCRbeta chains were analyzed by immunosequencing. From the authors' description of their analysis: TCRs in the repertoires were compared against a reference library of SARS-CoV-2-specific TCRs that had been generated with the MIRA antigen-specificity platform. Breadth was defined as the fraction of unique TCRs that were SARS-CoV-2-associated. Depth was defined as the fraction of total T cells that were SARS-CoV-2-associated. Each spike-specific TCR was assigned to its reactive spike region and to a CD4 or CD8 class using the MIRA data. Log10-transformed breadth and depth values were compared by one-way ANOVA with Sidak's multiple comparisons tests. TCRdb holds this immuneACCESS table with in-frame rearrangements only. Some clones are missing; in checked studies, unresolved V genes explain under half, and the rest has no known cause. V, J and clone size were drawn from that table, and D and trimming were deduced from the DNA. The sample includes 150,000 or so clones, with about 91% observed a single time. 2.3% of the sample goes to the ten largest clones.

This clone is a singleton in its sample. The target of this receptor is not known. Base quality data are lacking; no much larger clone is found one base away. This same CDR3 is encoded by further DNA sequences in the sample. Sequencing was performed on peripheral blood, taken on day 0 of AZD1222 vaccination. The source is an adult in good health.

The DNA reads TGTGCCAGCAGCCTAAGGCAGGGCGGGAATTCACCCCTCCACTTT. Translated, this gives CASSLRQGGNSPLHF. This chain is built from TRBV11-1 and TRBJ1-6; TRBD1 is possibly the D segment (5 matching bases). V is reduced by 5 bases and J by 7 bases, leaving a spacing of 15 bases between them. CDR3 length: 15 amino acids, cysteine to phenylalanine. This entry keeps only the CDR3 DNA: 45 bases, framed from base 1. CDR1 and CDR2 (SGHAT, FQDESV) derive from the germline V gene (reference sequence).